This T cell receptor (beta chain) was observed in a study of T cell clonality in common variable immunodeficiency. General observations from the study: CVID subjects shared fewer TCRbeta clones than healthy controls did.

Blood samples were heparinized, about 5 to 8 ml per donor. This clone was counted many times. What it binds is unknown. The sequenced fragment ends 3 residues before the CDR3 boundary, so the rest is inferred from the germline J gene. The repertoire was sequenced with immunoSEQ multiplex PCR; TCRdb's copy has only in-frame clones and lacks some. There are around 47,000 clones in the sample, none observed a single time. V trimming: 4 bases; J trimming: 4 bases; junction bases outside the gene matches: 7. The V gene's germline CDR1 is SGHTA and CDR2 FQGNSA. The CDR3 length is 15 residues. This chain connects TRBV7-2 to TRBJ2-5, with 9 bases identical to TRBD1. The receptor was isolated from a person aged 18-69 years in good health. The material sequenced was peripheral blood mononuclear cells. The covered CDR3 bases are TGTGCCAGCAGCTCCGGACAGGGGCTTCTAGAGACC. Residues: CASSSGQGLLET. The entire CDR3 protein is CASSSGQGLLETQYF.